The clone carrying this TCR beta chain was counted between two and nine times. Its antigen remains unidentified. These data originate in a study of beta chain features in type 1 diabetes. Expressed TCRB transcripts got sequenced, as all isolated RNA was reverse transcribed. Using immunoSEQ multiplex PCR, the repertoire was profiled, and TCRdb retains in-frame clones only, with some absent. The sample includes a few hundred thousand clones, roughly 13% of them seen just once. V shed 4 bases and J shed 2 bases, with 10 bases lying between them. The CDR3 has 14 residues. CDR1 and CDR2 from the germline V gene are MDHEN and SYDVKM. Study outcomes and limitations: All four CD4+ subsets of Type 1 diabetes patients contained TCRB CDR3s that were moderately but significantly shorter. Patients showed naive, central memory and Treg TCRB repertoires that appeared more similar than those of healthy donors. Since sequencing was performed on cDNA, cells with high TCR expression could be over-represented.

The chain links TRBV28 to TRBJ2-3; tentatively, D is TRBD1 (6 bases). The sequenced material came from naive CD4+ T cells from blood. This sequence originates from a man aged 30 to 45 with type 1 diabetes. The CDR3: CASSSGQHTDTQYF. The CDR3 DNA reads as TGTGCCAGCAGTTCGGGACAACACACAGATACGCAGTATTTT.